What follows are 18 T cell receptor beta chains derived from one specimen sequenced in a study of shared clonotypes between healthy human individuals. Sequencing used immunoSEQ multiplex PCR; TCRdb keeps in-frame clones, though not all of them. Seen here are over 750,000 clones, about 96% observed once, and the top ten hold about 0.22%. CD8 cells classed as naive were CD45RO-negative and positively selected for CCR7, excluding terminally differentiated effector memory CD45RA+ cells. Sequenced sample: naive CD8+ T cells sorted from blood. The receptors originated from a young man in good health.

This clone was recorded only once. V is TRBV11-2 and J is TRBJ1-2; D might be TRBD1 (5 bases). The CDR3 length is 14 residues. V lost 3 bases to trimming and J lost 2 bases, with 10 bases between them. Germline V gene lookup returns CDR1 SGHAT and CDR2 FQNNGV. The CDR3 nucleotides read TGTGCCAGCAGCTTGACAGCGTCCAACTATGGCTACACCTTC. This codes for CASSLTASNYGYTF.

The chain recombines TRBV6-5 with TRBJ2-5; the D gene is possibly TRBD2 (5 bases). CDR3 size: 15 residues. Deletions cut 2 bases from V and 3 bases from J, with 13 bases between. CDR1 is MNHEY, CDR2 SVGAGI, per germline. The chain's CDR3 is CASSYTTTTEETQYF. The CDR3 region has the DNA TGTGCCAGCAGTTACACTACGACTACGGAAGAGACCCAGTACTTC.

Worth noting for this clone: This sample includes further DNA sequences coding for the same CDR3. The rearrangement joins TRBV9 to TRBJ2-7, with D perhaps being TRBD1 or TRBD2 (6 bases each). Looked up from germline, CDR1 is SGDLS and CDR2 is YYNGEE. This CDR3 is 14 amino acids long. V lost 4 bases to trimming and J lost 1 base, with 12 bases between them. CDR3 sequence reads: CASSPGGTSYEQYF. DNA for the CDR3: TGTGCCAGCAGCCCCGGGGGCACATCCTACGAGCAGTACTTC.

The count of this clone is one. Other DNA sequences in the sample encode the same CDR3. This chain connects TRBV6-5 to TRBJ2-7; no clear D gene. V shed 8 bases and J shed 2 bases, with 10 bases lying between them. The CDR3 is 12 amino acids. In germline, CDR1 is MNHEY, CDR2 SVGAGI. CDR3 sequence: CASSPGPYEQYF. CDR3 coding DNA: TGTGCCAGCTCCCCTGGCCCCTACGAGCAGTACTTC.

The CDR3 is CASSFLALVNTEAFF. The CDR3 nucleotides are TGTGCCAGCAGCTTTTTAGCCCTAGTGAACACTGAAGCTTTCTTT. The chain joins TRBV7-3 to TRBJ1-1; D remains unclear. V lost 3 bases to trimming and J lost 0 bases, with 11 bases between them. The CDR3 is made up of 15 amino acids. Germline V gene sequence: CDR1 SGHTA, CDR2 FQGTGA. The full variable domain, its missing parts supplied by reference TRBV7-3 and TRBJ1-1, is GAGVSQTPSNKVTEKGKYVELRCDPISGHTALYWYRQSLGQGPEFLIYFQGTGAADDSGLPNDRFFAVRPEGSVSTLKIQRTERGDSAVYLCASSFLALVNTEAFFGQGTRLTVV.

The chain carries TRBV13 and TRBJ1-2, with TRBD1 matching over 8 bases. CDR1 PRHDT and CDR2 FYEKMQ come from the germline V gene (reference sequence). J gave up 4 bases and V 3 bases, and 10 bases lay outside the gene matches. The CDR3 spans 16 residues. The CDR3 nucleotides are TGTGCCAGCAGCTTGGGGACAGGAGCCTCCCGCTATGGCTACACCTTC. It is translated as CASSLGTGASRYGYTF.

This clone was seen only once. The J gene is TRBJ1-5, the V gene TRBV4-3; possible D gene TRBD1, 6 bases. The germline gives CDR1 LGHNA, CDR2 YSLEER. V was cut by 4 bases and J by 5 bases, with 12 bases left in between. This CDR3 is built from 14 residues. CDR3 nucleotides: TGCGCCAGCAGCCCAATTAGGGGGGATCAGCCCCAGCATTTT. Its translation: CASSPIRGDQPQHF.

The V gene is TRBV10-3, the J gene TRBJ2-7, with 11 bases that match TRBD2. Germline values: CDR1 ENHRY, CDR2 SYGVKD. The CDR3 has 17 amino acids. Losses at the gene ends were 2 bases for V and 1 base for J; bases not matched to a gene: 7. CDR3 amino acids: CAISEPKTSGSSYEQYF. The DNA for the CDR3 is TGTGCCATCAGTGAGCCAAAAACTAGCGGGAGTTCCTACGAGCAGTACTTC.

V is TRBV5-1 and J is TRBJ2-5; 10 bases fit TRBD2. J gave up 0 bases and V 6 bases, and 8 bases lay outside the gene matches. Germline CDR1 reads SGHRS; CDR2 reads YFSETQ. The CDR3 sequence is 16 residues long. The CDR3 loop is CASTPVAGGNQETQYF. In nucleotides, the CDR3 is TGCGCCAGCACTCCCGTAGCGGGAGGCAACCAAGAGACCCAGTACTTC.

The rearrangement links TRBV27 to TRBJ2-1; tentative D call: TRBD2 (5 bases). Trimming removed 7 bases from V and 3 bases from J, with 16 bases in between. The germline CDR1 and CDR2 sequences are MNHEY and SMNVEV (reference sequence). The CDR3 is 15 amino acids. CDR3 protein: CASTSGLNNYNEQFF. Written as DNA, the CDR3 is TGTGCCAGCACCTCCGGACTGAACAACTACAATGAGCAGTTCTTC.

V is TRBV2 and J is TRBJ2-1; possibly TRBD2 for D (5 bases). The germline V and J ends were trimmed by 7 bases and 3 bases, with 10 bases remaining between them. The CDR3 length is 13 residues. CDR1 SNHLY and CDR2 FYNNEI come from the germline V gene. CDR3 loop: CASKDFNYNEQFF. The DNA of the CDR3 is TGTGCCAGCAAGGACTTTAACTACAATGAGCAGTTCTTC.

This sequence joins TRBV29-1 and TRBJ2-5, with D unresolved. Trimming stripped 2 bases from V and 2 bases from J, with 15 bases between. Germline V lookup: CDR1 SQVTM, CDR2 ANQGSEA. The CDR3 covers 15 residues. As DNA, the CDR3 is TGCAGCGTTGAAATCGAGGCATTTGGGCAAGAGACCCAGTACTTC. Translating gives CSVEIEAFGQETQYF.

The DNA of the CDR3 is TGTGCCAGCAGCCCACCGGGACAGGGAGCCAAAAACATTCAGTACTTC. This translates into CASSPPGQGAKNIQYF. This sequence joins TRBV11-2 and TRBJ2-4; 9 bases are a match to TRBD1. After removal of 5 bases from V and 0 bases from J, the junction contained 5 bases not matched to a gene. Germline CDR1 is SGHAT and CDR2 is FQNNGV. The CDR3 spans 16 residues.

This rearrangement joins TRBV10-1 to TRBJ2-7; 9 bases agree with TRBD1. Germline assignment: CDR1 WNHNN and CDR2 SYGVQD (reference sequence). The CDR3 loop spans 15 amino acids. The V gene end was trimmed by 4 bases and the J gene end by 0 bases; junction bases not matched to a gene: 4. CDR3 protein: CASSVDRGSSYEQYF. The CDR3 DNA follows: TGCGCCAGCAGTGTAGACAGGGGGAGCTCCTACGAGCAGTACTTC.

This chain connects TRBV2 to TRBJ1-1, with D hard to call. The germline V gene encodes CDR1 SNHLY and CDR2 FYNNEI. The CDR3 is made up of 12 amino acids. V was clipped by 3 bases and J by 5 bases, with 7 bases between them. Here the CDR3 reads CASSDLRTEAFF. The CDR3 nucleotides read TGTGCCAGCAGTGATCTTCGGACTGAAGCTTTCTTT. Full variable domain (remainder filled in from reference TRBV2 and TRBJ1-1): EPEVTQTPSHQVTQMGQEVILRCVPISNHLYFYWYRQILGQKVEFLVSFYNNEISEKSEIFDDQFSVERPDGSNFTLKIRSTKLEDSAMYFCASSDLRTEAFFGQGTRLTVV.

The chain is built from TRBV6-5 and TRBJ2-7; D not resolved. Germline V gives CDR1 MNHEY, CDR2 SVGAGI. This CDR3 contains 13 residues. Trimming took 2 bases from V and 2 from J, leaving 7 bases between them. DNA for the CDR3: TGTGCCAGCAGTTACGCTACAGCCTACGAGCAGTACTTC. It yields the protein CASSYATAYEQYF.

V and J are TRBV7-9 and TRBJ1-1, with D hard to call. The V end was cut by 1 base, the J end by 1 base, with 10 bases between. The germline gives CDR1 SEHNR, CDR2 FQNEAQ (reference sequence). The CDR3 runs 15 residues. CDR3 region: CASSLVLSPNTEAFF. The CDR3 DNA is TGTGCCAGCAGCTTAGTGCTATCCCCGAACACTGAAGCTTTCTTT.

CDR3: CASSLRLAENTGELFF. The CDR3 nucleotides read TGTGCCAGCAGCTTGCGGCTGGCAGAAAACACCGGGGAGCTGTTTTTT. V usage is TRBV5-6 and J usage is TRBJ2-2; D gene uncertain. Germline lookup yields CDR1 SGHDT and CDR2 YYEEEE. The V and J ends lost 1 base and 2 bases respectively, with 12 bases between them. This CDR3 contains 16 residues. Looking up the rest from reference TRBV5-6 and TRBJ2-2 gives the full variable domain: DAGVTQSPTHLIKTRGQQVTLRCSPKSGHDTVSWYQQALGQGPQFIFQYYEEEERQRGNFPDRFSGHQFPNYSSELNVNALLLGDSALYLCASSLRLAENTGELFFGEGSRLTVL.